This entry concerns a single T cell receptor (beta chain). Its target is not known. J lost 7 bases, V lost 4 bases, and 14 bases had no gene match. Looked up from germline, CDR1 is SGHRS and CDR2 is YFSETQ. The CDR3 runs 17 residues. The sample comes from a study of cytomegalovirus exposure and HLA in healthy donors. The PCR made use of 60 Vbeta and 13 Jbeta primers. This table comes from immunoSEQ multiplex PCR, and its TCRdb copy is limited to in-frame clones, with some not included. The sample holds some 72,000 clones. Donors showed nominal health when sampled, although they likely had unrecorded immune exposures. The study's findings and limits: Some V segments, TRBV6-2 and TRBV6-3 among them, were indistinguishable and were therefore excluded.

The receptor was isolated from a man younger than 45 in good health and CMV-seronegative. The gene calls are TRBV5-1 and TRBJ2-1; 10 bases align to TRBD1. Sequencing was done on a sample of PBMCs. The DNA for the CDR3 is TGCGCCAGCAGCGAGCCGGGACAGGGGAAAGTACGGAATGAGCAGTTCTTC. This encodes CASSEPGQGKVRNEQFF.